The 10 T cell receptor beta chains presented below share a single source sample, sequenced in a study of regulatory T cells in long-lasting Graves disease (dated by TCRdb to 2020 to 2022). The meaning of the sample's time point label: persistent/refractory GD, antithyroid drugs over 5 years with positive TRAb. RNA was extracted from PBMCs in TRIzol for both TCR sequencing and RNA sequencing. Libraries were constructed by multiplex PCR. The listed sequencing device is Illumina HiSeq 4000. To build TCR beta libraries, CDR3 regions were amplified by Arm-PCR using iRepertoire HTBI primers. In TCRdb, the public reads were trimmed at Q25 with fastp and aligned with MiXCR, with productive beta chains retained. Every entry covers one CDR3 protein and lists the most common genes and DNA from its rows. The sample table lists 350,000 to 450,000 distinct CDR3 sequences, around 20% of them with a count of one. More than 20% of the sample belongs to the ten largest clones.

The sample here was peripheral blood mononuclear cells (PBMCs), taken when the disease was refractory, from a patient treated with antithyroid drugs. The receptors originated from a female donor with Graves disease.

The rearrangement uses TRBV20-1 and TRBJ1-1; no reliable D call. Trimming took off 6 bases at V and 10 bases at J, with 15 bases between the two ends. Germline V lookup: CDR1 DFQATT, CDR2 SNEGSKA (reference sequence). There are 11 residues in the CDR3. Here the CDR3 reads CSANARHGAFF. The CDR3 DNA follows: TGCAGTGCAAACGCCCGACACGGAGCTTTCTTT.

V and J are TRBV5-1 and TRBJ2-7; 9 bases fit TRBD1. Germline V gene data show CDR1 as SGHRS and CDR2 as YFSETQ. Trimming removed 4 bases from V and 2 bases from J; junction bases left unmatched: 7. The CDR3 covers 15 residues. CDR3 bases: TGCGCCAGCAGCCCCGCCCGGGACAGGGCCTACGAGCAGTACTTC. The encoded protein is CASSPARDRAYEQYF.

On this clonotype: A much larger clone sits a single nucleotide away, making a read error possible. This chain links TRBV11-2 with TRBJ2-7; 9 nucleotides align to TRBD2. Per the germline V gene, CDR1 is SGHAT and CDR2 is FQNNGV. The CDR3 consists of 12 residues. The J segment lost 7 bases and the V segment lost 7 bases, leaving 5 bases of the junction unmatched. The CDR3 region has the DNA TGTGCCAGCAACAACGGACTAGCGGAGCAGTACTTC. This sequence encodes CASNNGLAEQYF.

CDR3 DNA sequence: TGTGCCAGCAGCAACCAGGGGGCCATCCTGGTTTCTTTCTTT. This codes for CASSNQGAILVSFF. The chain employs TRBV28 and TRBJ1-1; the match to TRBD1 covers 8 bases. V dropped 6 bases and J dropped 12; count of bases not matched to a gene: 15. The CDR3 extends over 14 amino acids. Per germline, CDR1 MDHEN and CDR2 SYDVKM.

This clonotype has a count of ten or more. The chain combines TRBV7-2 with TRBJ2-6; D remains unclear. This CDR3 spans 14 amino acids. The V end lost 6 bases, the J end lost 0 bases, and 6 bases lay between the germline ends. From germline, CDR1 is SGHTA and CDR2 FQGNSA. The CDR3 nucleotides are TGTGCCAGCAGTTTATACTCTGGGGCCAACGTCCTGACTTTC. Protein sequence: CASSLYSGANVLTF.

This clonotype came up a few times. This rearrangement joins TRBV5-1 to TRBJ2-7; a possible D gene is TRBD2 (6 bases). This CDR3 contains 14 residues. From germline, CDR1 is SGHRS and CDR2 YFSETQ. V was cut by 5 bases and J by 1 base, with 13 bases left in between. CDR3 region: CASRREDSSYEQYF. Here the CDR3 DNA reads TGCGCCAGCAGGCGGGAAGACTCTTCCTACGAGCAGTACTTC.

V is TRBV7-2 and J is TRBJ2-7; D uncertain. This CDR3 spans 12 amino acids. The V gene's germline CDR1 is SGHTA and CDR2 FQGNSA. V was cut by 6 bases and J by 2 bases, with 8 bases left in between. The CDR3 DNA sequence: TGTGCCAGCAGTTACTTTCCCTACGAGCAGTACTTC. Amino acids: CASSYFPYEQYF.

The chain joins TRBV7-2 to TRBJ2-7; 7 bases match TRBD2. V lost 6 bases to trimming and J lost 7 bases; unmatched junction nucleotides: 12. The CDR3 extends over 14 amino acids. The germline V gene has CDR1 SGHTA and CDR2 FQGNSA. CDR3 in DNA: TGTGCCAGCAGAAAAGAAGCGGGATCGTTTGAGCAGTACTTC. Amino acids: CASRKEAGSFEQYF.

The rearrangement links TRBV5-4 to TRBJ2-4; a weak D match, TRBD2 (5 bases). CDR1 is SGHNT and CDR2 is YYREEE in the germline V gene (reference sequence). V was shortened by 4 bases and J by 1 base, with 15 bases between the two germline ends. The CDR3 sequence is 16 residues long. CDR3 sequence reads: CASSTRESGAKNIQYF. The CDR3 region has the DNA TGTGCCAGCAGCACACGGGAAAGTGGGGCCAAAAACATTCAGTACTTC.

V usage is TRBV7-6 and J usage is TRBJ2-7, with TRBD1 matching 10 bases. The CDR3 loop spans 15 amino acids. The V segment lost 4 bases and the J segment 2 bases; nucleotides outside the gene matches: 5. Germline V lookup: CDR1 SGHVS, CDR2 FNYEAQ. CDR3 region: CASSSRTGGTYEQYF. The CDR3 nucleotides read TGTGCCAGCAGCTCAAGGACAGGGGGGACCTACGAGCAGTACTTC.